This T cell receptor beta chain was sequenced for a study of neurological immune-mediated disorders. About this clonotype itself: A read error may explain this, as a much larger clone is one base away.

TCRdb ran MiXCR on the 5' RACE reads and lists one entry per CDR3 protein. In the table there are approximately 80,000 distinct CDR3 sequences, roughly 4.3% of which are singletons. CDR3 size: 14 residues. Germline V lookup: CDR1 SGDLS, CDR2 YYNGEE. Time point meaning: longitudinal time-point 3. The source of this sequence is a woman aged 60-75 years with multiple sclerosis. Sample: PBMCs. The chain carries TRBV9 and TRBJ1-6, with unresolved D. The CDR3 here is CTSSTSEGNSPLHF. CDR3 DNA sequence: TGTACCAGCAGCACCTCGGAGGGAAATTCACCCCTCCACTTT.